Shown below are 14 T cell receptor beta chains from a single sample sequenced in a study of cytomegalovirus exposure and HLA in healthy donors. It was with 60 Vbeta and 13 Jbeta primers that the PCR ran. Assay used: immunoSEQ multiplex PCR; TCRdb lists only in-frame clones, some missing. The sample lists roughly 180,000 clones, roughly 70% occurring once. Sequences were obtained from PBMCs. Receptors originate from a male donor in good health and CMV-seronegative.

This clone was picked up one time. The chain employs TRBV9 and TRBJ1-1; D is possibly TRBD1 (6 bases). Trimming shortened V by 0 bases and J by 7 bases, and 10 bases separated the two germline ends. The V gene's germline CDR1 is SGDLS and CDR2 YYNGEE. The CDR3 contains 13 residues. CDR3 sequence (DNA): TGTGCCAGCAGCGTAGGAGGGGGGGGTGAAGCTTTCTTT. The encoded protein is CASSVGGGGEAFF.

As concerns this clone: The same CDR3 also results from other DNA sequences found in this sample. CDR3 sequence: CATSSTGQTNSPLHF. CDR3 sequence (DNA): TGTGCCACCAGCAGTACTGGACAGACGAATTCACCCCTCCACTTT. V usage is TRBV15 and J usage is TRBJ1-6; D is possibly TRBD1 (6 bases). There are 15 residues in the CDR3. Germline V gives CDR1 LNHNV, CDR2 YYDKDF (reference sequence). V lost 3 bases, J lost 7 bases, and 13 bases lay in between.

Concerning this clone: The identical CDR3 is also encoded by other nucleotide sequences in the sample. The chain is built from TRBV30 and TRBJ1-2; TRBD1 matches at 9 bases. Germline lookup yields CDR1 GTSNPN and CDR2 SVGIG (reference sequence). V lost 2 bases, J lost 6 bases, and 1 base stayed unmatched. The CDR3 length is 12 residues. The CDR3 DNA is TGTGCCTGGAGTCGGACAGGGGATGGCTACACCTTC. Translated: CAWSRTGDGYTF.

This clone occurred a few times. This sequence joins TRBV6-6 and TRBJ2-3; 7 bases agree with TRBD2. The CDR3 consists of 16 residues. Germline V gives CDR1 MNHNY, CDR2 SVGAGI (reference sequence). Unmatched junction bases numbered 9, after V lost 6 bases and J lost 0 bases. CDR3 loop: CASSLQTSASTDTQYF. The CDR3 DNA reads TGTGCCAGCAGCTTACAAACTAGCGCGAGCACAGATACGCAGTATTTT.

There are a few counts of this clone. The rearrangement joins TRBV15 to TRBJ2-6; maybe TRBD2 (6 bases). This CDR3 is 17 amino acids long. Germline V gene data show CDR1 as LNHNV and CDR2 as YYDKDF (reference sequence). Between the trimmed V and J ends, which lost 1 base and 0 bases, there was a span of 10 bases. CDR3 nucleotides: TGTGCCACCAGCAGAGGGCGGGGCGACTCTGGGGCCAACGTCCTGACTTTC. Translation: CATSRGRGDSGANVLTF.

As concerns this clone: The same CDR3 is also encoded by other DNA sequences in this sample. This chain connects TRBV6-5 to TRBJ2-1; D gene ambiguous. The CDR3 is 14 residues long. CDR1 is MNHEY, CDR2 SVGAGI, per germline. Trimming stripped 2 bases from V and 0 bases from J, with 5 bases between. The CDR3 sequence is CASSYLSSYNEQFF. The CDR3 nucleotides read TGTGCCAGCAGTTACCTCAGCTCCTACAATGAGCAGTTCTTC.

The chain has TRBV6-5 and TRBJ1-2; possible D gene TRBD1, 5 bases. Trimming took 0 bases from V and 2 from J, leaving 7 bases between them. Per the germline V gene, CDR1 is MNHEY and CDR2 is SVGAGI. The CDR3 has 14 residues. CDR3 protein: CASSYSDRNYGYTF. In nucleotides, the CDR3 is TGTGCCAGCAGTTACTCCGACAGAAACTATGGCTACACCTTC.

CDR3 in DNA: TGTGCCAGTGTCCCTTTCACAGATACGCAGTATTTT. Translation: CASVPFTDTQYF. The chain couples TRBV28 to TRBJ2-3, with D hard to call. V lost 9 bases and J lost 2, with 9 bases in between. The length of the CDR3 is 12 residues. Germline V gene sequence: CDR1 MDHEN, CDR2 SYDVKM.

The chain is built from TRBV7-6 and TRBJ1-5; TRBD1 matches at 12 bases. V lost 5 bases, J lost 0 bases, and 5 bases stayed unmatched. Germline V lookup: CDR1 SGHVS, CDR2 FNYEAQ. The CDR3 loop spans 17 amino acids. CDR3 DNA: TGTGCCAGCAGCGAGGGACAGGGGGCTAATAGCAATCAGCCCCAGCATTTT. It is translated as CASSEGQGANSNQPQHF.

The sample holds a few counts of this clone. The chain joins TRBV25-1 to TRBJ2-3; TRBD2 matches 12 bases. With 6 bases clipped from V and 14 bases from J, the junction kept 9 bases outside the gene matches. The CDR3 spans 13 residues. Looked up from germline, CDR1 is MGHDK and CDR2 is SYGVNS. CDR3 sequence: CASRASGRASLYF. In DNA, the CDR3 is TGTGCCAGCAGGGCTAGCGGGAGGGCTTCGCTGTATTTT.

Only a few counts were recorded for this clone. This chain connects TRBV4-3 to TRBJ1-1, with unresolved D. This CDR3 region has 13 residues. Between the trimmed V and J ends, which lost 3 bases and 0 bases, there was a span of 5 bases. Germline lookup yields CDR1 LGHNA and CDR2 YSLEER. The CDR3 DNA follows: TGCGCCAGCAGCCAGACACTGAACACTGAAGCTTTCTTT. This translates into CASSQTLNTEAFF.

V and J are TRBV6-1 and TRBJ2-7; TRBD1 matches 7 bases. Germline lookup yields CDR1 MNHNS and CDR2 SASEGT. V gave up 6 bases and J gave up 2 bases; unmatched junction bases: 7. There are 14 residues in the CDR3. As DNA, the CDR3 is TGTGCCAGCAGCCGCCGGGACAGACCCTACGAGCAGTACTTC. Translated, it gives CASSRRDRPYEQYF.

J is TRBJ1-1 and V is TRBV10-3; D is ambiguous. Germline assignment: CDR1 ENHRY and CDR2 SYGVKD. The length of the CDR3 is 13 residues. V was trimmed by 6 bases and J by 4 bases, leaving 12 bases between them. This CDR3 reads CAIRAEVGTEAFF. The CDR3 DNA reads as TGTGCCATCAGGGCGGAGGTGGGCACTGAAGCTTTCTTT.

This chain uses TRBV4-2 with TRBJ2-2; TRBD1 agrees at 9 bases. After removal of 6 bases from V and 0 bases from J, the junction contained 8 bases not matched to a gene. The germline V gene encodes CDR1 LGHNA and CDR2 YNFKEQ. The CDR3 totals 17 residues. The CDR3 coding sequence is TGTGCCAGCAGGGGAACAGGGGGCCTCGCGAACACCGGGGAGCTGTTTTTT. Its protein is CASRGTGGLANTGELFF.